This T cell receptor beta chain was sequenced during a study of blood T cell repertoires in COVID-19. The V gene's germline CDR1 is SNHLY and CDR2 FYNNEI. The CDR3 is 16 residues long. Trimming pared 1 base from V and 4 bases from J, leaving 16 bases between. Cohort placement rested on clinical history that participants reported themselves. The study counted Cohort 3 donors as recovered given two negative PCRs, clearance, or symptom resolution. Sequenced by immunoSEQ multiplex PCR; TCRdb stores in-frame clones only, minus some. The table has 210,000 or so clones, under 85% seen once. The gene calls are TRBV2 and TRBJ1-2; D uncertain. The receptor was derived from a man aged 55 to 70 who had recovered from COVID-19. Sequencing was performed on PBMCs or T cells enriched from blood (not recorded which). DNA of the CDR3: TGTGCCAGCAGTGAAGTCTCCCCCGACACGGTCTATGGCTACACCTTC. Translation: CASSEVSPDTVYGYTF.